This T cell receptor beta chain is from a study of cytomegalovirus exposure and HLA in healthy donors. Profiled with immunoSEQ multiplex PCR; TCRdb holds only in-frame clones, not every one. Of 100,000 to 150,000 clones listed, 94% are singletons. The CDR3 is 12 amino acids. CDR1 is SEHNR, CDR2 FQNEAQ, per germline (reference sequence). After removal of 1 base from V and 14 bases from J, the junction contained 2 bases not matched to a gene. The chain is built from TRBV7-9 and TRBJ2-1, with TRBD1 identical over 10 bases. The receptor comes from a woman under 30 in good health and CMV-seronegative. The sample consisted of PBMCs. CDR3 DNA sequence: TGTGCCAGCAGCTTAGTTGGGACAGGGGAGTTCTTC. Translated, it gives CASSLVGTGEFF.